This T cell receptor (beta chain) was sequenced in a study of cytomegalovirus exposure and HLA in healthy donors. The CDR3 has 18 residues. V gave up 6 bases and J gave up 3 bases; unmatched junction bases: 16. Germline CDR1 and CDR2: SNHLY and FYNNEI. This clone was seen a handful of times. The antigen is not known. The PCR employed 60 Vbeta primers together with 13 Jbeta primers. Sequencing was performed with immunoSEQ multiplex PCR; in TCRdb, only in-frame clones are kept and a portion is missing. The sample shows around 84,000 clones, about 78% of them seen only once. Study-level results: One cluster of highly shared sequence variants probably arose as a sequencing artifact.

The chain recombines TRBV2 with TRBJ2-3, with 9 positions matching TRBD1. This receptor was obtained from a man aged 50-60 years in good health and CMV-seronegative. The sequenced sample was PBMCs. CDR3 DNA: TGTGCCAGCAGAGCAGTCAGGGGGACAGGGAGGGTTACAGATACGCAGTATTTT. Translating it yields CASRAVRGTGRVTDTQYF.